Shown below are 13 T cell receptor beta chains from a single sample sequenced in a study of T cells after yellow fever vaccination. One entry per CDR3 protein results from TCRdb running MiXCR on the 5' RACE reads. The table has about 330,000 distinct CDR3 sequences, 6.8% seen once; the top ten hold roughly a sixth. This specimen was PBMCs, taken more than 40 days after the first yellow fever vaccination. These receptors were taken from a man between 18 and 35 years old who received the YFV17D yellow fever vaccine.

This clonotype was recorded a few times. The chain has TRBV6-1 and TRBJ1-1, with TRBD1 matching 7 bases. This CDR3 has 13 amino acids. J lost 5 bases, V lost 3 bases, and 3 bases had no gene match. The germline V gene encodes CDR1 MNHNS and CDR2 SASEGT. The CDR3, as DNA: TGTGCCAGCAGTGAGACAGGGTGGACTGAAGCTTTCTTT. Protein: CASSETGWTEAFF.

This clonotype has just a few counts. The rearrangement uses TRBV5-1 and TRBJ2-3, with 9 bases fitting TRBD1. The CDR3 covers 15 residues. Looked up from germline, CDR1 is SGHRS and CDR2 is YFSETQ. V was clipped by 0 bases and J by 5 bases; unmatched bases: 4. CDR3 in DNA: TGCGCCAGCAGCTTGGCTAGGACAGGGGTAGATACGCAGTATTTT. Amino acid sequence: CASSLARTGVDTQYF. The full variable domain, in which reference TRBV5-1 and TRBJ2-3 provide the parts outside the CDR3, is KAGVTQTPRYLIKTRGQQVTLSCSPISGHRSVSWYQQTPGQGLQFLFEYFSETQRNKGNFPGRFSGRQFSNSRSEMNVSTLELGDSALYLCASSLARTGVDTQYFGPGTRLTVL.

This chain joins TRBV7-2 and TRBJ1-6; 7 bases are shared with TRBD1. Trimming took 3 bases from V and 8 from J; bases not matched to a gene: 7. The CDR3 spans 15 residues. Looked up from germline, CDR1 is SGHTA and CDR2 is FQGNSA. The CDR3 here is CASSFSRGSDSPLHF. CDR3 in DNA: TGTGCCAGCAGCTTCTCCAGGGGGAGTGATTCACCCCTCCACTTT. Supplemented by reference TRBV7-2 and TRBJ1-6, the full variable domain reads GAGVSQSPSNKVTEKGKDVELRCDPISGHTALYWYRQSLGQGLEFLIYFQGNSAPDKSGLPSDRFSAERTGGSVSTLTIQRTQQEDSAVYLCASSFSRGSDSPLHFGNGTRLTVT.

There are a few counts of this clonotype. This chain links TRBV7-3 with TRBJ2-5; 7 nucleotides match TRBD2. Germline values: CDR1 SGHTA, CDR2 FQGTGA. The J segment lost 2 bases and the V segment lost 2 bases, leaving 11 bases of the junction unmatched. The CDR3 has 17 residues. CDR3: CASSLFGPGTTQETQYF. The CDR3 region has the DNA TGTGCCAGCAGCTTATTCGGGCCCGGGACTACGCAAGAGACCCAGTACTTC.

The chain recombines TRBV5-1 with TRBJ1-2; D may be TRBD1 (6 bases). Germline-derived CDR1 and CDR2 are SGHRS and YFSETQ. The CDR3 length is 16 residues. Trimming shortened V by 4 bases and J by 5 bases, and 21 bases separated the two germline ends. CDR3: CASSPGRGQARYGYTF. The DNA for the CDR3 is TGCGCCAGCAGCCCCGGACGGGGGCAGGCGCGATATGGCTACACCTTC. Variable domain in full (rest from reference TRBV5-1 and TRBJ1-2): KAGVTQTPRYLIKTRGQQVTLSCSPISGHRSVSWYQQTPGQGLQFLFEYFSETQRNKGNFPGRFSGRQFSNSRSEMNVSTLELGDSALYLCASSPGRGQARYGYTFGSGTRLTVV.

The CDR3 coding sequence is TGCGCCAGCAGCCTGTCGTTTCAGGGGTTGAACACTGAAGCTTTCTTT. Translated: CASSLSFQGLNTEAFF. This chain joins TRBV5-1 and TRBJ1-1; the D gene is possibly TRBD1 (6 bases). This CDR3 has 16 residues. Germline V gene data show CDR1 as SGHRS and CDR2 as YFSETQ. V dropped 4 bases and J dropped 0 bases, with 16 bases sitting between them. The full variable domain, in which reference TRBV5-1 and TRBJ1-1 provide the parts outside the CDR3, is KAGVTQTPRYLIKTRGQQVTLSCSPISGHRSVSWYQQTPGQGLQFLFEYFSETQRNKGNFPGRFSGRQFSNSRSEMNVSTLELGDSALYLCASSLSFQGLNTEAFFGQGTRLTVV.

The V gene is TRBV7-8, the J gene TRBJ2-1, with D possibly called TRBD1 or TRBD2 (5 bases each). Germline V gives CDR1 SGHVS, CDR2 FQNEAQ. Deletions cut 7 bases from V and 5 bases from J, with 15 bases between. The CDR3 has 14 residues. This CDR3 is CASTLTGPHNEQFF. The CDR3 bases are TGTGCCAGCACTTTAACGGGGCCCCACAATGAGCAGTTCTTC.

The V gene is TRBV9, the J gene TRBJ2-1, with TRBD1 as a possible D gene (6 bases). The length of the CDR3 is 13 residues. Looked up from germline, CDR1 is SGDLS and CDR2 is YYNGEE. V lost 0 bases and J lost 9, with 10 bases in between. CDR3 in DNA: TGTGCCAGCAGCGTAGAAGGGGGACGTGAGCAGTTCTTC. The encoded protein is CASSVEGGREQFF. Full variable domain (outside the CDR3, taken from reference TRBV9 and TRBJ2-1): DSGVTQTPKHLITATGQRVTLRCSPRSGDLSVYWYQQSLDQGLQFLIQYYNGEERAKGNILERFSAQQFPDLHSELNLSSLELGDSALYFCASSVEGGREQFFGPGTRLTVL.

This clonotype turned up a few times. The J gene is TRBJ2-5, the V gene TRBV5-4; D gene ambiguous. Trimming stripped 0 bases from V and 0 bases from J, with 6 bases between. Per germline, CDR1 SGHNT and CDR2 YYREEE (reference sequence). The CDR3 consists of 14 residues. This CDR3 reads CASSLGPDQETQYF. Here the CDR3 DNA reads TGTGCCAGCAGCTTGGGTCCGGACCAAGAGACCCAGTACTTC.

The CDR3 sequence: CASSFAPGNYGYTF. As DNA, the CDR3 is TGCGCCAGCAGCTTCGCTCCAGGAAACTATGGCTACACCTTC. This chain uses TRBV5-1 with TRBJ1-2; D gene uncertain. This CDR3 spans 14 amino acids. The germline CDR1 and CDR2 sequences are SGHRS and YFSETQ. Trimming took 2 bases from V and 2 from J, leaving 10 bases between them.

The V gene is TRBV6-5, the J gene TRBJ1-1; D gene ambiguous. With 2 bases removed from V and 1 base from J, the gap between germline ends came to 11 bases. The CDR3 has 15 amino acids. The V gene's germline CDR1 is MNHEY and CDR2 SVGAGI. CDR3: CASSYGPGENTEAFF. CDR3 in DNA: TGTGCCAGCAGTTACGGTCCTGGGGAGAACACTGAAGCTTTCTTT.

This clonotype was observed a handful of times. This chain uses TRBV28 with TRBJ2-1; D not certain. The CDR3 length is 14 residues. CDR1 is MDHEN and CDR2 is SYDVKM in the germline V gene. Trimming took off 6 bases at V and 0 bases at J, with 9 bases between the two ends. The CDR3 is CASSRSSSYNEQFF. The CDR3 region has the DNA TGTGCCAGCAGCCGTAGTAGCTCCTACAATGAGCAGTTCTTC. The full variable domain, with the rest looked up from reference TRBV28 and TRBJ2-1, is DVKVTQSSRYLVKRTGEKVFLECVQDMDHENMFWYRQDPGLGLRLIYFSYDVKMKEKGDIPEGYSVSREKKERFSLILESASTNQTSMYLCASSRSSSYNEQFFGPGTRLTVL.

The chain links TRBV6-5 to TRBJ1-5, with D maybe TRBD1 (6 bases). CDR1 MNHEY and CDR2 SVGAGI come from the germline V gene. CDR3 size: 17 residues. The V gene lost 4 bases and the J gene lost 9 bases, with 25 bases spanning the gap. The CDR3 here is CASSSLGQTGPAGPQHF. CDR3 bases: TGTGCCAGCAGTTCCTTGGGTCAAACAGGGCCCGCAGGGCCCCAGCATTTT.